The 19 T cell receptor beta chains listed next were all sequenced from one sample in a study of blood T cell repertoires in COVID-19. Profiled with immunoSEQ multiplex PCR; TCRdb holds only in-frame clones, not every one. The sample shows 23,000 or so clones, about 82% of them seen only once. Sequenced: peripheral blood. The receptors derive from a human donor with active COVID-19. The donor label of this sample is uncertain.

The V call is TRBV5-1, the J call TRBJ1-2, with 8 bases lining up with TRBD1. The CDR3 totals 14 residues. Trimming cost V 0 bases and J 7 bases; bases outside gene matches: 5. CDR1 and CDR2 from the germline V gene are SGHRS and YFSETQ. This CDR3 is CASSLGRTGSGYTF. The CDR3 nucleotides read TGCGCCAGCAGCTTGGGGCGGACAGGGAGTGGCTACACCTTC.

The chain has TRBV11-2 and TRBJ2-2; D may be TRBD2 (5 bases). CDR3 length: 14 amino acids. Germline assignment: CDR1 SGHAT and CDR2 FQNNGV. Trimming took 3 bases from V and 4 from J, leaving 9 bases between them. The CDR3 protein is CASSFSGSTGELFF. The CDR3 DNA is TGTGCCAGCAGCTTTTCGGGATCCACCGGGGAGCTGTTTTTT.

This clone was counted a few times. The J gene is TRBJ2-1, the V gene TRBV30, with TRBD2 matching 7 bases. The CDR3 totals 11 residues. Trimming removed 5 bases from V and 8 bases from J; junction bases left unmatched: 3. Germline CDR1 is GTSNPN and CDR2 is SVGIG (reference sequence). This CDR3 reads CAWGEGYEQFF. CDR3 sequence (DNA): TGTGCCTGGGGGGAGGGGTATGAGCAGTTCTTC.

Written as DNA, the CDR3 is TGTGCCAGCTCACTAGGGACAGGGATTGGCTACACCTTC. It specifies CASSLGTGIGYTF. The chain combines TRBV18 with TRBJ1-2, with 9 bases identical to TRBD1. V lost 4 bases to trimming and J lost 7 bases; unmatched junction nucleotides: 4. The CDR3 loop spans 13 amino acids. Germline values: CDR1 KGHSH, CDR2 LQKENI.

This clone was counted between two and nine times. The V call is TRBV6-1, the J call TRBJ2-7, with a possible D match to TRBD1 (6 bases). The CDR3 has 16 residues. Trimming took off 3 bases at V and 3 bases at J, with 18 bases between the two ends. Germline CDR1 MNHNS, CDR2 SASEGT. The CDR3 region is CASSEHRDFSYYEQYF. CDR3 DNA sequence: TGTGCCAGCAGTGAGCACAGGGATTTCTCGTACTACGAGCAGTACTTC.

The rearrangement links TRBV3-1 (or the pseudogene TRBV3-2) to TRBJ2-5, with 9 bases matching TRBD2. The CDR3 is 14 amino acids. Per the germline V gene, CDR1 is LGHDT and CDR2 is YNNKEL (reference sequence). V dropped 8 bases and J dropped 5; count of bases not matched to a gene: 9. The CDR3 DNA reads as TGTGCCAGCCAGGCGGGAGGGGGGTCGGAGACCCAGTACTTC. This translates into CASQAGGGSETQYF.

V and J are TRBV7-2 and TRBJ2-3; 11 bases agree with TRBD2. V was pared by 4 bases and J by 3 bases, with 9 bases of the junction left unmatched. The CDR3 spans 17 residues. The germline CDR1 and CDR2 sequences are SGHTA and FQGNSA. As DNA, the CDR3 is TGTGCCAGCAGCTCCGGACTAGCGGGTAGTCGGACAGATACGCAGTATTTT. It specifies CASSSGLAGSRTDTQYF.

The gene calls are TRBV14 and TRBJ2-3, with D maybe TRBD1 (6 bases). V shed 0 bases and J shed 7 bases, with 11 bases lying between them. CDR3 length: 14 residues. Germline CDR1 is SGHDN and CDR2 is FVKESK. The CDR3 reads CASSQELRGNTQYF. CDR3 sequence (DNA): TGTGCCAGCAGCCAAGAATTGAGGGGGAATACGCAGTATTTT.

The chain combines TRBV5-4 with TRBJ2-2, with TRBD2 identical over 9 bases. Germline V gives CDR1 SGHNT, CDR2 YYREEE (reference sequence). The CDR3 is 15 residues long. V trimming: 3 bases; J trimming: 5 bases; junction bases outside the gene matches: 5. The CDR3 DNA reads TGTGCCAGCAGCTCCGGGACTAGCCGAACCGGGGAGCTGTTTTTT. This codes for CASSSGTSRTGELFF.

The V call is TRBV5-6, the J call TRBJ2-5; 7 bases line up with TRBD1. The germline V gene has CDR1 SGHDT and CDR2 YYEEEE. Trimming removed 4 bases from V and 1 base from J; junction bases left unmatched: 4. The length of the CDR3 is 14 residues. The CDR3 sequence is CASSPGTVQETQYF. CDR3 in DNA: TGTGCCAGCAGCCCCGGGACAGTCCAAGAGACCCAGTACTTC. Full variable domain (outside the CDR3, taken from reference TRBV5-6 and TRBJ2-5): DAGVTQSPTHLIKTRGQQVTLRCSPKSGHDTVSWYQQALGQGPQFIFQYYEEEERQRGNFPDRFSGHQFPNYSSELNVNALLLGDSALYLCASSPGTVQETQYFGPGTRLLVL.

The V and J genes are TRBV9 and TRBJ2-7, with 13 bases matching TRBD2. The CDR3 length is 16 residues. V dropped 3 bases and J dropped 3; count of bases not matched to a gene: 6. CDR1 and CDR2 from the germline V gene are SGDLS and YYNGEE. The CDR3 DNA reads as TGTGCCAGCAGCGAAACCGGGACTAGCGGGATCTACGAGCAGTACTTC. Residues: CASSETGTSGIYEQYF.

The CDR3 sequence is CASTKTGTGNGYTF. CDR3 in DNA: TGCGCCAGCACCAAGACCGGGACAGGGAATGGCTACACCTTC. The genes are TRBV10-2 and TRBJ1-2; 9 nucleotides match TRBD1. The CDR3 runs 14 residues. Germline-derived CDR1 and CDR2 are WSHSY and SAAADI. J gave up 6 bases and V 7 bases, and 9 bases lay outside the gene matches.

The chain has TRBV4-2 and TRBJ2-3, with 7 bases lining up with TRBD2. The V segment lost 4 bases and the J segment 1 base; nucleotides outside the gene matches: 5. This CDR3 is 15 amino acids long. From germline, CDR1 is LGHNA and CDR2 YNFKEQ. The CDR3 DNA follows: TGTGCCAGCAGCCGTTGGGGAGGGCGCACAGATACGCAGTATTTT. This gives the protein CASSRWGGRTDTQYF.

For the CDR3, the DNA is TGTGCCACCACCGGGCAGGGGACTAATGAAAAACTGTTTTTT. Protein product: CATTGQGTNEKLFF. V usage is TRBV19 and J usage is TRBJ1-4; weak D call: TRBD1 (6 bases). V was pared by 10 bases and J by 2 bases, with 14 bases between. The CDR3 length is 14 residues. Germline V gene lookup returns CDR1 LNHDA and CDR2 SQIVND (reference sequence).

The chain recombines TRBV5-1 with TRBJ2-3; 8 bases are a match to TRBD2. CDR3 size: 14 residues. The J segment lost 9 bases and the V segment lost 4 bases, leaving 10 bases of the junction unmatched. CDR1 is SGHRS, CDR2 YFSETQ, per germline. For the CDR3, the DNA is TGCGCCAGCAGCCCGAGCGGGAGTATAGGGACGCAGTATTTT. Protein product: CASSPSGSIGTQYF.

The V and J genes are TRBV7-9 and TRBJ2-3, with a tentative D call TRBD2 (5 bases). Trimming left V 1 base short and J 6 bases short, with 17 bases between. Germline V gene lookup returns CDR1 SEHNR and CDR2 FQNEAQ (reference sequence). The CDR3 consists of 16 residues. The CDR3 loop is CASSLDRSGRWDTQYF. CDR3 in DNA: TGTGCCAGCAGCTTAGATCGTTCGGGAAGGTGGGATACGCAGTATTTT.

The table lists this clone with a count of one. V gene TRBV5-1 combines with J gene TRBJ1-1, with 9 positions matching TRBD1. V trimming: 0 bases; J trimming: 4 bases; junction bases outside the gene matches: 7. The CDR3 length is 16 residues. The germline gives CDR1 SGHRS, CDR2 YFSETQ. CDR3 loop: CASSLATGGLTTEAFF. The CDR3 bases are TGCGCCAGCAGCTTGGCGACAGGGGGGTTGACCACTGAAGCTTTCTTT.

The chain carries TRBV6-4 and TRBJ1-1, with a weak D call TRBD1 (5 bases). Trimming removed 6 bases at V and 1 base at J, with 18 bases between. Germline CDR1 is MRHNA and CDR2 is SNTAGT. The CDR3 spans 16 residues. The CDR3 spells CASSDGAAGWNTEAFF. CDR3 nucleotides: TGTGCCAGCAGCGACGGGGCGGCAGGATGGAACACTGAAGCTTTCTTT.

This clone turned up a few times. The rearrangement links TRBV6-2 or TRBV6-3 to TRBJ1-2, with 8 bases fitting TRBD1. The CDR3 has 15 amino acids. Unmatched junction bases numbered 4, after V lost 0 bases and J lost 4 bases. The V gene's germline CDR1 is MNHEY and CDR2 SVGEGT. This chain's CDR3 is CASSYSGQGGYGYTF. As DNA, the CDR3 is TGTGCCAGCAGTTACTCAGGACAGGGTGGCTATGGCTACACCTTC.